This section outlines one T cell receptor beta chain sequence together with its context. The antigen remains undetermined. This record belongs to a study of beta chain features in type 1 diabetes. Expressed TCRB transcripts got sequenced, as all isolated RNA was reverse transcribed. Assay: immunoSEQ multiplex PCR; the TCRdb copy retains only in-frame clones and omits some. This sample has some 44,000 clones; 66% occur once, and the top ten carry about 2%. Study observations and caveats: When Type 1 diabetes patients were examined, their TCRB CDR3s proved moderately but significantly shorter in all four CD4+ subsets.

The receptor comes from a woman aged 18-35 years with type 1 diabetes. Sample: Tregs from blood.

CDR3 protein: CASSPRTNGIPSTDTQYF. The DNA of the CDR3 is TGTGCCAGCAGCCCCCGGACTAACGGAATCCCTAGCACAGATACGCAGTATTTT. This chain uses TRBV9 with TRBJ2-3, with D maybe TRBD2 (6 bases). This CDR3 contains 18 residues. The germline gives CDR1 SGDLS, CDR2 YYNGEE. Trimming took 4 bases from V and 0 from J, leaving 21 bases between them.